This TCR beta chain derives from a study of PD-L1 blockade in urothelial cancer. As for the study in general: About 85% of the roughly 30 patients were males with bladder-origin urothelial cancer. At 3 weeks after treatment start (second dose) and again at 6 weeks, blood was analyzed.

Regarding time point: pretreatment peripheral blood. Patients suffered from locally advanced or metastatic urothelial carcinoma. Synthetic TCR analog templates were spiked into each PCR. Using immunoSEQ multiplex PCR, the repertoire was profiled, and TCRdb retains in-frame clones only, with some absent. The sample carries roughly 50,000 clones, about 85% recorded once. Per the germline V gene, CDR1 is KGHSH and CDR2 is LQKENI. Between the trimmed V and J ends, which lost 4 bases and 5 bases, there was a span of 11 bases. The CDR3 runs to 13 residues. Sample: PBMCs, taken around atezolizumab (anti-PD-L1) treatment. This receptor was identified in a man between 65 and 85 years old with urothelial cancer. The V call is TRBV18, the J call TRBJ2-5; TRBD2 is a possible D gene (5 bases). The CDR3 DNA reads TGTGCCAGCTCACGCAGCGGCCCGGAGACCCAGTACTTC. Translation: CASSRSGPETQYF.